This TCR beta chain derives from a study of OX40 agonist ivuxolimab in advanced cancers. Findings and limits, study-wide: In the 0.1 to 3.0 mg/kg range, CD4+ and CD8+ blood T cells had expanded clonally by week 6. Averaged across samples, CD8+ T cells carried more expanded clones than CD4+ did.

Some clones are missing from TCRdb's copy, which holds only in-frame ones; the method was immunoSEQ multiplex PCR. The sample holds about 15,000 clones, about four fifths seen once. The CDR3 is 13 amino acids. Looked up from germline, CDR1 is MNHEY and CDR2 is SMNVEV (reference sequence). V was clipped by 5 bases and J by 6 bases, with 13 bases between them. For this clone: Its antigen is as yet unknown.

Specimen: CD4+ or CD8+ T cells sorted from blood, collected in a trial of the OX40 agonist ivuxolimab. The genes are TRBV27 and TRBJ1-2; D gene ambiguous. The sequence was obtained from an adult with an advanced solid tumor such as melanoma, head and neck, liver or kidney cancer. CDR3: CASSNGPPNGYTF. CDR3 coding DNA: TGTGCCAGCAGTAACGGGCCTCCGAATGGCTACACCTTC.